This T cell receptor (beta chain) comes out of a study of beta chain features in type 1 diabetes. Broader study findings: All four CD4+ subsets from Type 1 diabetes patients carried moderately but significantly shorter TCRB CDR3s.

Reverse transcribing all isolated RNA meant expressed TCRB transcripts were sequenced. Using immunoSEQ multiplex PCR, the repertoire was profiled, and TCRdb retains in-frame clones only, with some absent. The sample includes approximately 24,000 clones, 49% of them seen just once. This clone has a handful of counts. Its antigen is still unknown. The sample consisted of stem cell memory CD4+ T cells from blood. The sequence was obtained from a man in his thirties or forties with type 1 diabetes.

The CDR3 DNA reads TGTGCCAGCAGCTTGGTGGGGGGAACAGGGGGCACCGGGGAGCTGTTTTTT. It encodes CASSLVGGTGGTGELFF. This chain joins TRBV5-4 and TRBJ2-2; 8 nucleotides align to TRBD1. Losses at the gene ends were 0 bases for V and 4 bases for J; bases not matched to a gene: 8. The length of the CDR3 is 17 residues. CDR1 and CDR2 from the germline V gene are SGHNT and YYREEE (reference sequence).